This T cell receptor beta chain emerged from a study of blood T cell repertoires in COVID-19. In the study's own analysis: Estimated nucleated cell counts came from reference gene primer amplification. Profiled with immunoSEQ multiplex PCR; TCRdb holds only in-frame clones, not every one. That table gives V, J and clone size, and the DNA gave D and trimming. The sample gives about 180,000 clones, 80% to 85% of which show up once; over 6% is in the top ten. Enrolment of Seattle patients took place during active infection, and they were followed longitudinally. J was trimmed by 4 bases and V by 4 bases; bases with no gene match: 8. The V gene's germline CDR1 is SGHRS and CDR2 YFSETQ. CDR3 length equals 16 residues.

The rearrangement uses TRBV5-1 and TRBJ2-2, with 9 bases aligning to TRBD2. The sequenced material came from peripheral blood. The receptor's source is a woman aged 70-85 years with COVID-19, enrolled during active disease. DNA of the CDR3: TGCGCCAGCAGCCTGCTTAGCGGGAGTACCACCGGGGAGCTGTTTTTT. Protein: CASSLLSGSTTGELFF. Drawing the rest from reference TRBV5-1 and TRBJ2-2, the complete variable domain is KAGVTQTPRYLIKTRGQQVTLSCSPISGHRSVSWYQQTPGQGLQFLFEYFSETQRNKGNFPGRFSGRQFSNSRSEMNVSTLELGDSALYLCASSLLSGSTTGELFFGEGSRLTVL.